This record concerns one TCR beta chain sequence. The antigen remains undetermined. It was from alopecia areata patients that lesional scalp punch biopsies and peripheral blood were collected. The data originate from a study of CD8+ T cells in alopecia areata. General study points: An increase in clonality over normal scalp was evident in lesional scalp, especially alopecia totalis/universalis.

The sequencing template was cDNA reverse transcribed from extracted RNA. Using immunoSEQ multiplex PCR, the repertoire was profiled, and TCRdb retains in-frame clones only, with some absent. The table lists under 70,000 clones, approximately 60% of them singletons. With 3 bases removed from V and 4 bases from J, the gap between germline ends came to 14 bases. Germline V gene sequence: CDR1 SGDLS, CDR2 YYNGEE. This CDR3 comprises 16 residues. The rearrangement uses TRBV9 and TRBJ2-6; weak D call: TRBD2 (7 bases). The source of this sequence is a human donor with alopecia areata. Sequencing was performed on CD8+ T cells sorted from blood, taken at week 0. Here the CDR3 DNA reads TGTGCCAGCAGCGGTACAGGGACTAAGGGGGCCAACGTCCTGACTTTC. As protein: CASSGTGTKGANVLTF.